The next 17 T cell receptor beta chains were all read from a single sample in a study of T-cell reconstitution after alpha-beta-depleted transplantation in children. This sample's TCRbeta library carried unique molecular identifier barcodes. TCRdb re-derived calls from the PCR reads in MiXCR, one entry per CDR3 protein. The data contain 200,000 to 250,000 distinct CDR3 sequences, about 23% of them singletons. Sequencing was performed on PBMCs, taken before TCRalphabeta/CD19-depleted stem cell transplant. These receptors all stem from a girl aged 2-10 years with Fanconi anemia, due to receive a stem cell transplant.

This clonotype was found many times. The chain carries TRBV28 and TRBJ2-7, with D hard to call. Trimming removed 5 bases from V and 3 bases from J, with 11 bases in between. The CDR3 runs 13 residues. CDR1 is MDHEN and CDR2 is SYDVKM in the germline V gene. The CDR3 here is CASSRYEDYEQYF. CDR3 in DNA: TGTGCCAGCAGTAGGTATGAAGACTACGAGCAGTACTTC. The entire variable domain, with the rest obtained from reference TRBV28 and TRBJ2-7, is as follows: DVKVTQSSRYLVKRTGEKVFLECVQDMDHENMFWYRQDPGLGLRLIYFSYDVKMKEKGDIPEGYSVSREKKERFSLILESASTNQTSMYLCASSRYEDYEQYFGPGTRLTVT.

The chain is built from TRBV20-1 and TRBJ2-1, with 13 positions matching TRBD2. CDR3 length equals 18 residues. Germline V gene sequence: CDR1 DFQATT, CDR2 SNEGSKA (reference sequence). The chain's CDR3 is CCARGPTSGRVLYNEQFF. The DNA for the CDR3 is TGCTGCGCTAGGGGCCCTACTAGCGGGAGGGTCCTATACAATGAGCAGTTCTTC.

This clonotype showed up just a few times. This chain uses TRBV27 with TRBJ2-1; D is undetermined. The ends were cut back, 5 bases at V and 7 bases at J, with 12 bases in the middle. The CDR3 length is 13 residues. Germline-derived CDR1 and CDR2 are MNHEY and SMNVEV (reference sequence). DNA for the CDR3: TGTGCCAGCAGTCCCGTTATTGAAAATGAGCAGTTCTTC. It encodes CASSPVIENEQFF.

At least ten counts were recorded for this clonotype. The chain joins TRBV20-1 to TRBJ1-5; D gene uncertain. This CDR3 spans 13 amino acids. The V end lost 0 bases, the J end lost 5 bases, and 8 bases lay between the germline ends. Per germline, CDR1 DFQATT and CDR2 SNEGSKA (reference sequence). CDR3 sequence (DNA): TGCAGTGCTAGAGAATCACGGTATCAGCCCCAGCATTTT. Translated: CSARESRYQPQHF.

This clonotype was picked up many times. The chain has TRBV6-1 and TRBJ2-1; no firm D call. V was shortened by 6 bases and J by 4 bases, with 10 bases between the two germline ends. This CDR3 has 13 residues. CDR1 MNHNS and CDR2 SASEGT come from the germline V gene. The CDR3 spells CASRKDGYNEQFF. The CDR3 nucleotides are TGTGCCAGCAGGAAGGACGGTTACAATGAGCAGTTCTTC.

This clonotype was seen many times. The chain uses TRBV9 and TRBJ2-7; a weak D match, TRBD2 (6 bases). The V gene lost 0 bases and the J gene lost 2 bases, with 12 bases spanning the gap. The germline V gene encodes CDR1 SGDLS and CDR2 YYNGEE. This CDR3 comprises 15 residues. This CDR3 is CASSVGAGKTYEQYF. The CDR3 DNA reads TGTGCCAGCAGCGTAGGTGCGGGGAAGACCTACGAGCAGTACTTC.

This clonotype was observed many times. The CDR3 DNA reads TGCAGTGCTAGAGCCCGAGCGGGGGAGTACAATGAGCAGTTCTTC. Its protein product is CSARARAGEYNEQFF. The J gene is TRBJ2-1, the V gene TRBV20-1; 8 bases are shared with TRBD2. V dropped 1 base and J dropped 4; count of bases not matched to a gene: 6. CDR3 length: 15 amino acids. In germline, CDR1 is DFQATT, CDR2 SNEGSKA (reference sequence).

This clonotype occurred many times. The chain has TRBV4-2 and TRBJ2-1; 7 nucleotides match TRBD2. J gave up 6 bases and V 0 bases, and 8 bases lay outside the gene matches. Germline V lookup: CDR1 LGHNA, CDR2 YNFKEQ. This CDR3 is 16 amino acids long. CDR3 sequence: CASSQDLSGTANEQFF. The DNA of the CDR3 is TGTGCCAGCAGCCAAGATCTCAGCGGGACGGCCAATGAGCAGTTCTTC.

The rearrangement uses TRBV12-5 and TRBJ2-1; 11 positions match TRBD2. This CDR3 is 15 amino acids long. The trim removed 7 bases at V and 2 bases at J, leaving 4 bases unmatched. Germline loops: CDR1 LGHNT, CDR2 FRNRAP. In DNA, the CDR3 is TGTGCTAGTGTTCCTAGCGGGGGGCCCTACAATGAGCAGTTCTTC. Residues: CASVPSGGPYNEQFF.

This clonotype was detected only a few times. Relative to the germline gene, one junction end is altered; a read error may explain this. This CDR3 reads CASSKTRGGTQYF. The CDR3 nucleotides read TGTGCCAGCAGTAAAACACGAGGGGGTACGCAGTATTTT. The chain is built from TRBV10-3 and TRBJ2-3; TRBD1 is a possible D gene (6 bases). The CDR3 runs 13 residues. CDR1 and CDR2 from the germline V gene are ENHRY and SYGVKD.

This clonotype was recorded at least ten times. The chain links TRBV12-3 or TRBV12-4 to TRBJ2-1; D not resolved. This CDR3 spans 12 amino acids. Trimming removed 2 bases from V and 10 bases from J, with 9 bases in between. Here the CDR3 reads CASSLTVGEQFF. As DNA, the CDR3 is TGTGCCAGCAGTTTAACAGTCGGCGAGCAGTTCTTC.

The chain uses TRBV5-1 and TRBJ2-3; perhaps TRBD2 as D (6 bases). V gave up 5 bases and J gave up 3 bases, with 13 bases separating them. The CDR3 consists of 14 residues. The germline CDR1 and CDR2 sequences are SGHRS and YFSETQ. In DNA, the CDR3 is TGCGCCAGCAGTTATGAGGGGAGGACAGATACGCAGTATTTT. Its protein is CASSYEGRTDTQYF.

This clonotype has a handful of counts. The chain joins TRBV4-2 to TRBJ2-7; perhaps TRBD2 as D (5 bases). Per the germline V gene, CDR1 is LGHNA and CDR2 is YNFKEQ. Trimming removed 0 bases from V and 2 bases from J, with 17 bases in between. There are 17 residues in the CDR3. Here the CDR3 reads CASSQDELRAAAYEQYF. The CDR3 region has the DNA TGTGCCAGCAGCCAAGATGAACTCCGGGCAGCGGCCTACGAGCAGTACTTC.

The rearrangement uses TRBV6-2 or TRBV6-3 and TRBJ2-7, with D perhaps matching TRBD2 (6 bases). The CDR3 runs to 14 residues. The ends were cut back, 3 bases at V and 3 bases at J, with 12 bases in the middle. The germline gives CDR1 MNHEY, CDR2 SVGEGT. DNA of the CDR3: TGTGCCAGCAGTTATACGGGAGTGGGCTACGAGCAGTACTTC. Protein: CASSYTGVGYEQYF.

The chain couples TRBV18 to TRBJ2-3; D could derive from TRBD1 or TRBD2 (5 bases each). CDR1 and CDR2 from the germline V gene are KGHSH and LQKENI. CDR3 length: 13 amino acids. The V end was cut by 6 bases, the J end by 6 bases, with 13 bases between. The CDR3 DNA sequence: TGTGCCAGCTCCTCGGGACCCCAGGATACGCAGTATTTT. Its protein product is CASSSGPQDTQYF.

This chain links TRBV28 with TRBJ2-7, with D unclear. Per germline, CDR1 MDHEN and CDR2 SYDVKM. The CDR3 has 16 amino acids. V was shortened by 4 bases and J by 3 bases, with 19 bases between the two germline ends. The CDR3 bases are TGTGCCAGCAGTTCCCCGGTGTCCCCACCAGGCTACGAGCAGTACTTC. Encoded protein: CASSSPVSPPGYEQYF.

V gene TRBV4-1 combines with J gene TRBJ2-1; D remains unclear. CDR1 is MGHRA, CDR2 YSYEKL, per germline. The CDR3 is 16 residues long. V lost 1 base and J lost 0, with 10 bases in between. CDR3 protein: CASSQGTFSSYNEQFF. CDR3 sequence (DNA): TGCGCCAGCAGCCAAGGGACCTTCAGCTCCTACAATGAGCAGTTCTTC.